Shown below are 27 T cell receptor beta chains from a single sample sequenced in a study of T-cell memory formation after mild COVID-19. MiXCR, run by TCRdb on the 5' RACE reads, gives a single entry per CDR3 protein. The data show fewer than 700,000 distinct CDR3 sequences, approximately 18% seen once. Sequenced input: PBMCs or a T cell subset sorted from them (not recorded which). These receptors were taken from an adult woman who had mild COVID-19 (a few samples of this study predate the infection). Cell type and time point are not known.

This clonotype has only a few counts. The CDR3 DNA is TGCGCCAGCAGCCATCCTCGGCACGGAAGGAGCTCCTACGAGCAGTACTTC. It yields the protein CASSHPRHGRSSYEQYF. The V call is TRBV4-1, the J call TRBJ2-7; no clear D. Germline V CDR1 and CDR2: MGHRA, YSYEKL. Trimming removed 3 bases from V and 0 bases from J, with 18 bases in between. The CDR3 runs to 17 residues.

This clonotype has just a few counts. DNA of the CDR3: TGTGCCAGCAAAATGGGAGGGGCTTATAGGAGTCAGTACTTC. This codes for CASKMGGAYRSQYF. The chain is built from TRBV27 and TRBJ2-4; 7 bases map to TRBD2. Germline V gene data show CDR1 as MNHEY and CDR2 as SMNVEV (reference sequence). CDR3 length: 14 amino acids. Germline trimming cut 7 bases from V and 12 bases from J; bases unmatched to any gene: 15.

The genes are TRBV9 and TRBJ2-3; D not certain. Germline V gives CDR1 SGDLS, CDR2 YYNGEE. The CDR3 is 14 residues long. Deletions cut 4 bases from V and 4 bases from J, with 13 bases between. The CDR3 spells CASSPRLYSDTQYF. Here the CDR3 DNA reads TGTGCCAGCAGCCCACGGTTATATTCAGATACGCAGTATTTT.

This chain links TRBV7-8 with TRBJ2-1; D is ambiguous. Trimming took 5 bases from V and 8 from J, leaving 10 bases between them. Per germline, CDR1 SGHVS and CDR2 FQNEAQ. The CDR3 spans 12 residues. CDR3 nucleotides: TGTGCCAGCAGCCCTCTATTGGATGAGCAGTTCTTC. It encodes CASSPLLDEQFF.

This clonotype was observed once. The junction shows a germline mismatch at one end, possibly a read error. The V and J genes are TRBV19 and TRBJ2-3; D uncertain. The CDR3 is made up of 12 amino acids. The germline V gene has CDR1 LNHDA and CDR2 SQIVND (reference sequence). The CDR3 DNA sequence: TGTGCCAGTAGTATCCACACAGATACGCAGTGTTTT. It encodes CASSIHTDTQCF. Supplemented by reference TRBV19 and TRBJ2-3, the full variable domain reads DGGITQSPKYLFRKEGQNVTLSCEQNLNHDAMYWYRQDPGQGLRLIYYSQIVNDFQKGDIAEGYSVSREKKESFPLTVTSAQKNPTAFYLCASSIHTDTQCFGPGTRLTVL.

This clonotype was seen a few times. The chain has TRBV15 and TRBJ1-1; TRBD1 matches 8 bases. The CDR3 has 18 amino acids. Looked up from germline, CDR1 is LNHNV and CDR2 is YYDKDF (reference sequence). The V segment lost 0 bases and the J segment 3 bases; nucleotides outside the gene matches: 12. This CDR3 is CATSREWARKQGDTEAFF. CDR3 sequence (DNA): TGTGCCACCAGCAGAGAATGGGCCAGAAAACAGGGGGACACTGAAGCTTTCTTT.

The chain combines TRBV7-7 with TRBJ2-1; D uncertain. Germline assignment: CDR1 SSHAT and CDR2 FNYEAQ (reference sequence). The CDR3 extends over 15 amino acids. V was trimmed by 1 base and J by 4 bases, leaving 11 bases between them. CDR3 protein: CASSLGTLAYNEQFF. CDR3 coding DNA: TGTGCCAGCAGCTTAGGGACCCTGGCGTACAATGAGCAGTTCTTC. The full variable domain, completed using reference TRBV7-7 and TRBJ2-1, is GAGVSQSPRYKVTKRGQDVTLRCDPISSHATLYWYQQALGQGPEFLTYFNYEAQPDKSGLPSDRFSAERPEGSISTLTIQRTEQRDSAMYRCASSLGTLAYNEQFFGPGTRLTVL.

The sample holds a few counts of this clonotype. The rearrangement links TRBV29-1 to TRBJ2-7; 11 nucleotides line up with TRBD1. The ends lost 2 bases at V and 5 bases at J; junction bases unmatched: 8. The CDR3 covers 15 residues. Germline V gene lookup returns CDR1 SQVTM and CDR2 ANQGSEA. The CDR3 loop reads CSVEYTGQGDDEQYF. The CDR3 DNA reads TGCAGCGTTGAATACACGGGACAGGGGGACGACGAGCAGTACTTC.

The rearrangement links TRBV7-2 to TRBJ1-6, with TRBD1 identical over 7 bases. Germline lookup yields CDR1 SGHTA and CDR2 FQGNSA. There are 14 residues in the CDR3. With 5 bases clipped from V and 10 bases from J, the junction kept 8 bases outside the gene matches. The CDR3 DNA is TGTGCCAGCAGCGCCACGACAGGGCAATCACCCCTCCACTTT. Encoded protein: CASSATTGQSPLHF.

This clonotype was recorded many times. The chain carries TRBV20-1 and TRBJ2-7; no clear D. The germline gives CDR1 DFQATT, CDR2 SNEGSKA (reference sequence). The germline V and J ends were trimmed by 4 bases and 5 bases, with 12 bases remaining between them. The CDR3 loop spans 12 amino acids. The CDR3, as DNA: TGCAGTGCTACTGTCTCCCTCCACGAGCAGTACTTC. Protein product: CSATVSLHEQYF.

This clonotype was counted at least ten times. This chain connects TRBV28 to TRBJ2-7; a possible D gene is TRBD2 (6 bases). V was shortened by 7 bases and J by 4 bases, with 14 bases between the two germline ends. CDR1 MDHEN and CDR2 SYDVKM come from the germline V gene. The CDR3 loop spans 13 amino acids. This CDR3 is CASIIDGGYEQYF. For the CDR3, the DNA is TGTGCCAGCATCATCGATGGAGGGTACGAGCAGTACTTC.

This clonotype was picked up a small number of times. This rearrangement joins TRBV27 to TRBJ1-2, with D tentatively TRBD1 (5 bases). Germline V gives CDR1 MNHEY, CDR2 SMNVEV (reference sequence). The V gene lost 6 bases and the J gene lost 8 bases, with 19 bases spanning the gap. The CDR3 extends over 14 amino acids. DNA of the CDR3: TGTGCCAGCAGCCGAAGGGGACTACAAAGGGGCTACACCTTC. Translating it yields CASSRRGLQRGYTF.

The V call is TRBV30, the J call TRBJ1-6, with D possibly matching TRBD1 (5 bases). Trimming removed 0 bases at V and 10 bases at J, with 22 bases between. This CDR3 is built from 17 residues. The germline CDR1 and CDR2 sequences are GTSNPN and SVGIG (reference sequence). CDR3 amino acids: CAWSVLAGSQGNSPLHF. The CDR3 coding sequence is TGTGCCTGGAGTGTATTGGCTGGGAGCCAGGGAAACTCACCCCTCCACTTT.

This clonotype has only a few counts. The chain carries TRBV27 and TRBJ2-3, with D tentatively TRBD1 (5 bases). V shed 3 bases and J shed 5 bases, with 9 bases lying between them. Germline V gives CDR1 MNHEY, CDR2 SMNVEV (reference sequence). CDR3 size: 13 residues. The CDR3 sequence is CASSLLGEDTQYF. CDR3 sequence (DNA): TGTGCCAGCAGTTTGTTAGGGGAAGATACGCAGTATTTT.

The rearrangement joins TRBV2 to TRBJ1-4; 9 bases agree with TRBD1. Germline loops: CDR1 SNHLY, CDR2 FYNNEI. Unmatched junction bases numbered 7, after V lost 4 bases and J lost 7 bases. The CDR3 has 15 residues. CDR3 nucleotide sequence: TGTGCCAGCAGTGCCACAGGGGGCGCCGGTGAAAAACTGTTTTTT. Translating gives CASSATGGAGEKLFF.

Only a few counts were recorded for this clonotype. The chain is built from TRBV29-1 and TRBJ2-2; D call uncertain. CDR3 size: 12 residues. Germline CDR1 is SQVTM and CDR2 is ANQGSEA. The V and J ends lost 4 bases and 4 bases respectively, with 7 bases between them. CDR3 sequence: CSVGRLTGELFF. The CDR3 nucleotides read TGCAGCGTTGGCCGGCTCACCGGGGAGCTGTTTTTT.

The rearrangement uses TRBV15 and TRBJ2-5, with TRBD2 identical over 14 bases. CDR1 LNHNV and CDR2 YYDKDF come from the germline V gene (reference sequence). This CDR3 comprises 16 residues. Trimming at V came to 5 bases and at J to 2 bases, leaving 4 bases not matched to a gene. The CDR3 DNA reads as TGTGCCACCAGCCGGGGACTAGCGGGAGCTCAAGAGACCCAGTACTTC. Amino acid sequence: CATSRGLAGAQETQYF.

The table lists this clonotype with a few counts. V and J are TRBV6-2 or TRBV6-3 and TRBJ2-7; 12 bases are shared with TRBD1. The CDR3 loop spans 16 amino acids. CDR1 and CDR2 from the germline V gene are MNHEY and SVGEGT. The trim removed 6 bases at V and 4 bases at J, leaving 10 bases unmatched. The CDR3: CASRPSGTGGRYEQYF. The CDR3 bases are TGTGCCAGCAGGCCTTCCGGGACAGGGGGCAGGTACGAGCAGTACTTC.

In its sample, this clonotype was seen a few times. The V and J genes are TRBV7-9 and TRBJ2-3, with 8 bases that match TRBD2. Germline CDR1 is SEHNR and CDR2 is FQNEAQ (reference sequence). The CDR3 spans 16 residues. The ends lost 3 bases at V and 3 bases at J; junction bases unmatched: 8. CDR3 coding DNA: TGTGCCAGCAGCTTCGATCCGGGACTAGGTACAGATACGCAGTATTTT. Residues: CASSFDPGLGTDTQYF.

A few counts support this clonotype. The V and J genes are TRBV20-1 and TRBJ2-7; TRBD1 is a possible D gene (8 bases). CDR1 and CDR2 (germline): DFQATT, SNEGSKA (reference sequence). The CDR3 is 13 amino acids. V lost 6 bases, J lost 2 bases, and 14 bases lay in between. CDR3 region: CSAGGTGPYEQYF. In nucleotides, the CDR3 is TGCAGTGCCGGGGGGACAGGACCCTACGAGCAGTACTTC.

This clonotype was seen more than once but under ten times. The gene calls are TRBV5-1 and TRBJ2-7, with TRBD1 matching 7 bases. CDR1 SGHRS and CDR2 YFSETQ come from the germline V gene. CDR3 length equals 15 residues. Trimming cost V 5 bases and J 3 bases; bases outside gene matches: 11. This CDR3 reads CASSLRQGGDYEQYF. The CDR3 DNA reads TGCGCCAGCAGTTTAAGACAGGGTGGTGACTACGAGCAGTACTTC.

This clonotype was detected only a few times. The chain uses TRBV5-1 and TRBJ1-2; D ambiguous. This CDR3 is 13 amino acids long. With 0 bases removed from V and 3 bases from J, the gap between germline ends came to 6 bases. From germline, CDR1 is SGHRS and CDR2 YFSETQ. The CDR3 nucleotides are TGCGCCAGCAGCTTGGCGGATGACTATGGCTACACCTTC. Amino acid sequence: CASSLADDYGYTF.

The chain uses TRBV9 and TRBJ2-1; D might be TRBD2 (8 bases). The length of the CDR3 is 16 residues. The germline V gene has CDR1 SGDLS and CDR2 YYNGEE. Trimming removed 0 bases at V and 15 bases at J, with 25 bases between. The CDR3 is CASSVGGRQGAGEAFF. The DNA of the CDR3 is TGTGCCAGCAGCGTAGGTGGTCGACAGGGAGCGGGGGAGGCGTTCTTC.

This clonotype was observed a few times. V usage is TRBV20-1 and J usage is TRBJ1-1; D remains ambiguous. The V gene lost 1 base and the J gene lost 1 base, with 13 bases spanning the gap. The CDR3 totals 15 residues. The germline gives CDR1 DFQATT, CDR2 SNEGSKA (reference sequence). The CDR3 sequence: CSARGSIGRNTEAFF. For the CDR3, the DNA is TGCAGTGCTAGAGGATCGATCGGGAGGAACACTGAAGCTTTCTTT.

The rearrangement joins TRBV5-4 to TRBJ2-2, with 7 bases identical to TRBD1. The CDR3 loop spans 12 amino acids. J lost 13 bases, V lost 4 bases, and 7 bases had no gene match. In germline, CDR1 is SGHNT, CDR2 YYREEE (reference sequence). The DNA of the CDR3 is TGTGCCAGCAGCCCGACAGGGATGGTGCTGTTTTTT. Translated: CASSPTGMVLFF.

In DNA, the CDR3 is TGTGCCAGCAGTTTGATGGGGAAGGGAGGCTACACCTTC. It yields the protein CASSLMGKGGYTF. The chain is built from TRBV12-3 or TRBV12-4 and TRBJ1-2, with no clear D. V lost 3 bases and J lost 8, with 13 bases in between. The CDR3 runs 13 residues.

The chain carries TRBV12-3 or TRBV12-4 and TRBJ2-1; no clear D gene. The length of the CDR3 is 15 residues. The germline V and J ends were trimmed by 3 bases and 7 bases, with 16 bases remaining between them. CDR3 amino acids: CASSFRASIPNEQFF. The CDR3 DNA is TGTGCCAGCAGTTTCCGGGCCTCGATCCCAAATGAGCAGTTCTTC.